One sample yielded the 24 T cell receptor beta chains listed below, sequenced in a study of shared clonotypes between healthy human individuals. Using immunoSEQ multiplex PCR, the repertoire was profiled, and TCRdb retains in-frame clones only, with some absent. The table records around 600,000 clones, approximately 95% of them present only once. Positively selected for CCR7, the CD45RO-negative cells used as naive CD8 cells excluded terminally differentiated effector memory CD45RA+ cells. Sequencing was performed on naive CD8+ T cells sorted from blood. The receptor source for this set is a woman aged 25 to 39 in good health.

J is TRBJ1-5 and V is TRBV7-8; D not resolved. The CDR3 contains 16 residues. With 1 base removed from V and 4 bases from J, the gap between germline ends came to 14 bases. Germline V CDR1 and CDR2: SGHVS, FQNEAQ. In DNA, the CDR3 is TGTGCCAGCAGCTTAGTTACCAGTTCAAAAAATCAGCCCCAGCATTTT. It is translated as CASSLVTSSKNQPQHF.

This chain links TRBV5-4 with TRBJ2-7; TRBD2 agrees at 7 bases. The germline CDR1 and CDR2 sequences are SGHNT and YYREEE (reference sequence). CDR3 length: 14 residues. Trimming removed 3 bases from V and 5 bases from J; junction bases left unmatched: 8. The CDR3 spells CASSSGLTVHEQYF. The CDR3 DNA reads TGTGCCAGCAGCTCGGGACTAACGGTCCACGAGCAGTACTTC.

This clone was observed a single time. This chain links TRBV28 with TRBJ2-1, with TRBD2 matching 9 bases. CDR1 is MDHEN, CDR2 SYDVKM, per germline. J gave up 4 bases and V 3 bases, and 13 bases lay outside the gene matches. This CDR3 has 18 amino acids. CDR3 bases: TGTGCCAGCAGTTTTGACCCCTCAGCGGGAGGCCCTTACAATGAGCAGTTCTTC. This translates into CASSFDPSAGGPYNEQFF.

This CDR3 reads CASSEVGLYEQYF. The DNA for the CDR3 is TGTGCCAGCAGTGAAGTGGGCCTCTACGAGCAGTACTTC. V gene TRBV6-1 combines with J gene TRBJ2-7; no clear D gene. CDR1 and CDR2 (germline): MNHNS, SASEGT. This CDR3 comprises 13 residues. V lost 1 base and J lost 3, with 7 bases in between.

The chain has TRBV2 and TRBJ2-6; D unresolved. From germline, CDR1 is SNHLY and CDR2 FYNNEI. Trimming removed 3 bases at V and 2 bases at J, with 5 bases between. The CDR3 is 14 amino acids. In DNA form, the CDR3 reads TGTGCCAGCAGTGAGGGGACTGGGGCCAACGTCCTGACTTTC. Protein: CASSEGTGANVLTF.

This chain uses TRBV5-8 with TRBJ1-5; 7 bases fit TRBD1. Trimming cost V 2 bases and J 4 bases; bases outside gene matches: 6. Germline assignment: CDR1 SGHTS and CDR2 YDEGEE. The CDR3 extends over 15 amino acids. The DNA of the CDR3 is TGTGCCAGCAGCTTAGGAGGGGGCCGGAATCAGCCCCAGCATTTT. Residues: CASSLGGGRNQPQHF.

V gene TRBV29-1 combines with J gene TRBJ1-2; D might be TRBD1 (6 bases). The CDR3 is made up of 12 amino acids. V was pared by 6 bases and J by 4 bases, with 12 bases between. Per germline, CDR1 SQVTM and CDR2 ANQGSEA. The CDR3 loop is CSVEDRLYGYTF. CDR3 sequence (DNA): TGCAGCGTCGAGGACAGACTCTATGGCTACACCTTC.

V is TRBV10-1 and J is TRBJ1-1; D gene uncertain. V was clipped by 2 bases and J by 8 bases, with 12 bases between them. Germline V lookup: CDR1 WNHNN, CDR2 SYGVQD (reference sequence). This CDR3 spans 13 amino acids. CDR3 nucleotide sequence: TGCGCCAGCAGTGAGATTGGGCGTTACGAAGCTTTCTTT. Its translation is CASSEIGRYEAFF.

The CDR3 here is CASSISGGKGYEQYF. CDR3 in DNA: TGTGCCAGCAGCATATCCGGCGGGAAGGGGTACGAGCAGTACTTC. The chain carries TRBV7-3 and TRBJ2-7; tentatively, D is TRBD2 (6 bases). This CDR3 region has 15 residues. V dropped 5 bases and J dropped 4 bases, with 18 bases sitting between them. From germline, CDR1 is SGHTA and CDR2 FQGTGA.

The rearrangement links TRBV2 to TRBJ1-2, with D uncertain. The CDR3 is 16 amino acids. Trimming left V 3 bases short and J 6 bases short, with 20 bases between. In germline, CDR1 is SNHLY, CDR2 FYNNEI. The DNA for the CDR3 is TGTGCCAGCAGTGAGTGGGGAGAGGGTTCAGAGGATGGCTACACCTTC. Protein: CASSEWGEGSEDGYTF.

This chain joins TRBV4-1 and TRBJ2-2; 7 bases line up with TRBD2. Trimming took 2 bases from V and 3 from J; bases not matched to a gene: 6. CDR3 length: 16 amino acids. Germline V gene data show CDR1 as MGHRA and CDR2 as YSYEKL. CDR3: CASSQPSGLDTGELFF. In DNA form, the CDR3 reads TGCGCCAGCAGCCAACCTTCCGGACTAGACACCGGGGAGCTGTTTTTT.

The V and J genes are TRBV5-6 and TRBJ1-4; the D gene is possibly TRBD1 (6 bases). Per the germline V gene, CDR1 is SGHDT and CDR2 is YYEEEE. The CDR3 has 13 amino acids. With 3 bases removed from V and 8 bases from J, the gap between germline ends came to 11 bases. The DNA for the CDR3 is TGTGCCAGCAGCTCGGGACACTTCGAAAAACTGTTTTTT. Translation: CASSSGHFEKLFF. The whole variable domain, remainder taken from reference TRBV5-6 and TRBJ1-4, is DAGVTQSPTHLIKTRGQQVTLRCSPKSGHDTVSWYQQALGQGPQFIFQYYEEEERQRGNFPDRFSGHQFPNYSSELNVNALLLGDSALYLCASSSGHFEKLFFGSGTQLSVL.

This chain links TRBV14 with TRBJ2-3, with 12 positions matching TRBD2. Germline values: CDR1 SGHDN, CDR2 FVKESK. CDR3 size: 17 residues. The V segment lost 4 bases and the J segment 2 bases; nucleotides outside the gene matches: 7. This CDR3 is CASSPMASGRATDTQYF. DNA for the CDR3: TGTGCCAGCAGCCCTATGGCTAGCGGGAGGGCCACAGATACGCAGTATTTT.

V gene TRBV6-5 combines with J gene TRBJ1-2; D unresolved. Per the germline V gene, CDR1 is MNHEY and CDR2 is SVGAGI. The V gene lost 2 bases and the J gene lost 8 bases, with 12 bases spanning the gap. CDR3 length: 13 amino acids. The CDR3 region has the DNA TGTGCCAGCAGTTACGGGGTGACTCGGGGCTACACCTTC. Protein: CASSYGVTRGYTF.

The CDR3 here is CASSENIAETQYF. For the CDR3, the DNA is TGCGCCAGCAGTGAAAATATAGCGGAGACCCAGTACTTC. The rearrangement links TRBV10-1 to TRBJ2-5; perhaps TRBD2 as D (5 bases). The CDR3 loop spans 13 amino acids. Germline CDR1 and CDR2: WNHNN and SYGVQD (reference sequence). The ends were cut back, 3 bases at V and 5 bases at J, with 10 bases in the middle.

V is TRBV6-1 and J is TRBJ1-4, with TRBD1 as a possible D gene (5 bases). V was shortened by 1 base and J by 4 bases, with 10 bases between the two germline ends. The CDR3 is 15 residues long. The germline V gene encodes CDR1 MNHNS and CDR2 SASEGT. CDR3 sequence reads: CASSEGNRINEKLFF. CDR3 nucleotides: TGTGCCAGCAGTGAAGGGAACAGGATTAATGAAAAACTGTTTTTT.

The chain carries TRBV18 and TRBJ1-1, with TRBD1 matching over 10 bases. Looked up from germline, CDR1 is KGHSH and CDR2 is LQKENI. The CDR3 covers 15 residues. Trimming removed 4 bases from V and 5 bases from J; junction bases left unmatched: 7. DNA of the CDR3: TGTGCCAGCTCACTGCGACAGGGGGCCTGGACTGAAGCTTTCTTT. Its protein is CASSLRQGAWTEAFF.

The chain links TRBV7-2 to TRBJ1-2; 9 bases align to TRBD1. Germline CDR1 is SGHTA and CDR2 is FQGNSA. The CDR3 contains 16 residues. V lost 2 bases to trimming and J lost 5 bases; unmatched junction nucleotides: 9. Here the CDR3 DNA reads TGTGCCAGCAGCTTATACTCCGGGACAGGGATTTATGGCTACACCTTC. Protein sequence: CASSLYSGTGIYGYTF.

The chain is built from TRBV30 and TRBJ1-4; 9 bases agree with TRBD1. J was trimmed by 8 bases and V by 0 bases; bases with no gene match: 1. Per the germline V gene, CDR1 is GTSNPN and CDR2 is SVGIG (reference sequence). The CDR3 runs 13 residues. In DNA form, the CDR3 reads TGTGCCTGGAGTGTGGACAGGGGAGAAAAACTGTTTTTT. This gives the protein CAWSVDRGEKLFF.

This clone was counted a single time. In nucleotides, the CDR3 is TGTGCCAGCAGTTTATGGGGACAGTACTACGAGCAGTACTTC. Its translation is CASSLWGQYYEQYF. The rearrangement joins TRBV28 to TRBJ2-5, with 7 bases aligning to TRBD1. The assigned J gene may be wrong: the sequence end matches TRBJ2-7 better. The germline CDR1 and CDR2 sequences are MDHEN and SYDVKM. The CDR3 runs to 14 residues.

This sequence joins TRBV7-9 and TRBJ2-1, with D possibly being TRBD1 (5 bases). CDR3 length: 14 amino acids. Trimming took 5 bases from V and 9 from J, leaving 17 bases between them. Germline lookup yields CDR1 SEHNR and CDR2 FQNEAQ (reference sequence). The CDR3 spells CASSRGDSFSEQFF. The DNA for the CDR3 is TGTGCCAGCAGCCGCGGCGACAGTTTTAGTGAGCAGTTCTTC. Variable domain in full (rest from reference TRBV7-9 and TRBJ2-1): DTGVSQNPRHKITKRGQNVTFRCDPISEHNRLYWYRQTLGQGPEFLTYFQNEAQLEKSRLLSDRFSAERPKGSFSTLEIQRTEQGDSAMYLCASSRGDSFSEQFFGPGTRLTVL.

V usage is TRBV2 and J usage is TRBJ2-5; D is unclear. Germline V gives CDR1 SNHLY, CDR2 FYNNEI. Trimming shortened V by 3 bases and J by 3 bases, and 14 bases separated the two germline ends. The length of the CDR3 is 15 residues. The CDR3 DNA is TGTGCCAGCAGTGAGGGATGGCAGCCAGAAGAGACCCAGTACTTC. Translation gives CASSEGWQPEETQYF.

The rearrangement links TRBV5-4 to TRBJ2-7; 10 bases line up with TRBD1. With 5 bases clipped from V and 5 bases from J, the junction kept 13 bases outside the gene matches. The CDR3 runs to 16 residues. Germline-derived CDR1 and CDR2 are SGHNT and YYREEE (reference sequence). This chain's CDR3 is CASRNWTGGFSHEQYF. The DNA of the CDR3 is TGTGCCAGCAGAAATTGGACAGGGGGTTTTTCCCACGAGCAGTACTTC. Combining the CDR3 with reference TRBV5-4 and TRBJ2-7 gives the whole variable domain ETGVTQSPTHLIKTRGQQVTLRCSSQSGHNTVSWYQQALGQGPQFIFQYYREEENGRGNFPPRFSGLQFPNYSSELNVNALELDDSALYLCASRNWTGGFSHEQYFGPGTRLTVT.

V gene TRBV5-1 combines with J gene TRBJ2-7, with TRBD1 as a possible D gene (5 bases). This CDR3 has 14 amino acids. The V gene lost 0 bases and the J gene lost 2 bases, with 9 bases spanning the gap. Germline values: CDR1 SGHRS, CDR2 YFSETQ. CDR3 DNA: TGCGCCAGCAGCTTGGGCAGGGTCGCCTACGAGCAGTACTTC. It specifies CASSLGRVAYEQYF.